A single sample is the source of the 23 T cell receptor beta chains below, sequenced in a study of PD-1 blockade in classical Hodgkin lymphoma. Sample time point: newly diagnosed, previously untreated cHL patient sample. This table comes from immunoSEQ multiplex PCR, and its TCRdb copy is limited to in-frame clones, with some not included. The table records tens of thousands of clones, around 94% of them present only once. The material sequenced was peripheral blood mononuclear cells (PBMCs). These receptors all come from a human donor with classical Hodgkin lymphoma.

The chain links TRBV5-4 to TRBJ2-2, with D perhaps matching TRBD1 or TRBD2 (5 bases each). V lost 6 bases, J lost 1 base, and 16 bases lay in between. The CDR3 spans 16 residues. CDR1 SGHNT and CDR2 YYREEE come from the germline V gene (reference sequence). The CDR3 is CASTSEGWVNTGELFF. The DNA of the CDR3 is TGTGCCAGCACTTCCGAGGGGTGGGTGAACACCGGGGAGCTGTTTTTT.

The chain is built from TRBV27 and TRBJ2-3; tentatively, D is TRBD2 (6 bases). CDR1 is MNHEY and CDR2 is SMNVEV in the germline V gene (reference sequence). V lost 5 bases and J lost 3, with 15 bases in between. This CDR3 is 15 amino acids long. The CDR3 loop reads CASSTPGRGTDTQYF. In nucleotides, the CDR3 is TGTGCCAGCAGTACCCCTGGACGGGGGACAGATACGCAGTATTTT.

This rearrangement joins TRBV19 to TRBJ2-2; D gene uncertain. V dropped 5 bases and J dropped 0 bases, with 7 bases sitting between them. The CDR3 totals 14 residues. CDR1 and CDR2 from the germline V gene are LNHDA and SQIVND (reference sequence). CDR3 protein: CASSLGPNTGELFF. The CDR3 bases are TGTGCCAGTAGTCTCGGGCCGAACACCGGGGAGCTGTTTTTT.

The chain couples TRBV2 to TRBJ1-1; TRBD1 might be the D (5 bases). V gave up 6 bases and J gave up 1 base, with 18 bases separating them. Germline values: CDR1 SNHLY, CDR2 FYNNEI. The CDR3 spans 16 residues. The CDR3 spells CASRDRPGAENTEAFF. The CDR3 nucleotides read TGTGCCAGCAGAGACCGACCCGGGGCGGAGAACACTGAAGCTTTCTTT.

J is TRBJ1-6 and V is TRBV2; 7 positions match TRBD1. From germline, CDR1 is SNHLY and CDR2 FYNNEI. V trimming: 6 bases; J trimming: 5 bases; junction bases outside the gene matches: 7. This CDR3 contains 15 residues. CDR3 sequence: CASRPPGQNNSPLHF. In nucleotides, the CDR3 is TGTGCCAGCAGACCCCCGGGACAGAATAATTCACCCCTCCACTTT.

The V gene is TRBV6-5, the J gene TRBJ2-7; D uncertain. Trimming stripped 2 bases from V and 6 bases from J, with 17 bases between. CDR1 and CDR2 from the germline V gene are MNHEY and SVGAGI. CDR3 length equals 15 residues. CDR3 DNA sequence: TGTGCCAGCAGTTACAGGCCGAGTCCCATCGGCGAGCAGTACTTC. Translating it yields CASSYRPSPIGEQYF.

This sequence joins TRBV6-5 and TRBJ1-2; D unclear. The CDR3 contains 14 residues. V shed 0 bases and J shed 3 bases, with 8 bases lying between them. The germline V gene encodes CDR1 MNHEY and CDR2 SVGAGI. CDR3 DNA: TGTGCCAGCAGTTACTCTTACGAGTACTATGGCTACACCTTC. Translation gives CASSYSYEYYGYTF.

The chain links TRBV20-1 to TRBJ1-1; D unclear. Germline V lookup: CDR1 DFQATT, CDR2 SNEGSKA (reference sequence). With 6 bases removed from V and 4 bases from J, the gap between germline ends came to 9 bases. This CDR3 contains 11 residues. Written as DNA, the CDR3 is TGCAGTGCGGACGGTGGCACTGAAGCTTTCTTT. Translating it yields CSADGGTEAFF.

This chain uses TRBV19 with TRBJ1-3; D unresolved. Per germline, CDR1 LNHDA and CDR2 SQIVND (reference sequence). V was cut by 6 bases and J by 0 bases, with 3 bases left in between. The CDR3 loop spans 12 amino acids. CDR3 amino acids: CASRVSGNTIYF. In DNA form, the CDR3 reads TGTGCCAGTAGAGTCTCTGGAAACACCATATATTTT.

V gene TRBV25-1 combines with J gene TRBJ2-3; D is undetermined. V was pared by 3 bases and J by 2 bases, with 12 bases between. The CDR3 loop spans 15 amino acids. Germline assignment: CDR1 MGHDK and CDR2 SYGVNS. CDR3 sequence: CASSENRRNTDTQYF. The CDR3 nucleotides read TGTGCCAGCAGTGAGAACCGAAGAAACACAGATACGCAGTATTTT.

This clone was recorded a few times. The chain employs TRBV7-9 and TRBJ2-2; TRBD1 is a possible D gene (6 bases). The germline V and J ends were trimmed by 6 bases and 5 bases, with 10 bases remaining between them. This CDR3 has 13 residues. Germline V gene lookup returns CDR1 SEHNR and CDR2 FQNEAQ (reference sequence). The CDR3 here is CASRKTGTGELFF. CDR3 DNA sequence: TGTGCCAGCAGGAAAACAGGGACCGGGGAGCTGTTTTTT. Filled out from reference TRBV7-9 and TRBJ2-2, the complete variable domain reads DTGVSQNPRHKITKRGQNVTFRCDPISEHNRLYWYRQTLGQGPEFLTYFQNEAQLEKSRLLSDRFSAERPKGSFSTLEIQRTEQGDSAMYLCASRKTGTGELFFGEGSRLTVL.

This clone was recorded once. This chain joins TRBV9 and TRBJ2-3; D unresolved. Trimming took 0 bases from V and 2 from J, leaving 4 bases between them. The CDR3 loop spans 13 amino acids. Germline loops: CDR1 SGDLS, CDR2 YYNGEE. CDR3 bases: TGTGCCAGCAGCGTAGGACTCACAGATACGCAGTATTTT. It translates to CASSVGLTDTQYF. The complete variable domain, with remaining parts taken from reference TRBV9 and TRBJ2-3, reads DSGVTQTPKHLITATGQRVTLRCSPRSGDLSVYWYQQSLDQGLQFLIQYYNGEERAKGNILERFSAQQFPDLHSELNLSSLELGDSALYFCASSVGLTDTQYFGPGTRLTVL.

The V gene is TRBV29-1, the J gene TRBJ2-2; TRBD2 agrees at 7 bases. Trimming cost V 7 bases and J 1 base; bases outside gene matches: 3. CDR1 and CDR2 from the germline V gene are SQVTM and ANQGSEA. The CDR3 runs 13 residues. The CDR3 loop is CSALARNTGELFF. Here the CDR3 DNA reads TGCAGCGCACTAGCGAGGAACACCGGGGAGCTGTTTTTT.

The chain couples TRBV30 to TRBJ1-5; the D is unclear. Germline V CDR1 and CDR2: GTSNPN, SVGIG (reference sequence). Trimming cost V 3 bases and J 3 bases, with 15 bases left between them. CDR3 size: 15 residues. The CDR3 sequence is CAWRGKGRSNQPQHF. CDR3 DNA sequence: TGTGCCTGGAGGGGGAAAGGAAGGTCCAATCAGCCCCAGCATTTT. The whole variable domain, filled in from reference TRBV30 and TRBJ1-5, reads SQTIHQWPATLVQPVGSPLSLECTVEGTSNPNLYWYRQAAGRGLQLLFYSVGIGQISSEVPQNLSASRPQDRQFILSSKKLLLSDSGFYLCAWRGKGRSNQPQHFGDGTRLSIL.

The rearrangement joins TRBV6-5 to TRBJ2-2; 7 bases match TRBD2. This CDR3 is 15 amino acids long. Trimming removed 1 base from V and 4 bases from J; junction bases left unmatched: 3. Germline CDR1 and CDR2: MNHEY and SVGAGI. CDR3 DNA: TGTGCCAGCAGTTACTTTCGCGGGAGCACCGGGGAGCTGTTTTTT. It yields the protein CASSYFRGSTGELFF.

V gene TRBV2 combines with J gene TRBJ2-7, with 9 bases fitting TRBD2. The CDR3 loop spans 16 amino acids. CDR1 is SNHLY, CDR2 FYNNEI, per germline. With 6 bases clipped from V and 4 bases from J, the junction kept 13 bases outside the gene matches. This CDR3 reads CASRDSPGLAKYEQYF. The CDR3 DNA sequence: TGTGCCAGCAGGGATAGTCCGGGACTAGCCAAATACGAGCAGTACTTC.

CDR3 protein: CASSPPRSGKSPYEKLFF. CDR3 nucleotides: TGTGCCAGCTCACCACCGAGGTCAGGGAAATCTCCCTATGAAAAACTGTTTTTT. The chain combines TRBV18 with TRBJ1-4; D perhaps matches TRBD1 (5 bases). This CDR3 region has 18 residues. Germline CDR1 is KGHSH and CDR2 is LQKENI. V shed 0 bases and J shed 6 bases, with 20 bases lying between them.

V and J are TRBV11-2 and TRBJ2-1; 7 bases match TRBD2. V dropped 3 bases and J dropped 0; count of bases not matched to a gene: 5. The CDR3 sequence is 16 residues long. The germline CDR1 and CDR2 sequences are SGHAT and FQNNGV. Here the CDR3 DNA reads TGTGCCAGCAGCTTCGTGGGAGGGCCCTCCTACAATGAGCAGTTCTTC. Translation gives CASSFVGGPSYNEQFF. Using reference TRBV11-2 and TRBJ2-1 for the parts outside the CDR3, the full variable domain is EAGVAQSPRYKIIEKRQSVAFWCNPISGHATLYWYQQILGQGPKLLIQFQNNGVVDDSQLPKDRFSAERLKGVDSTLKIQPAKLEDSAVYLCASSFVGGPSYNEQFFGPGTRLTVL.

V is TRBV2 and J is TRBJ2-7; either TRBD1 or TRBD2 may fit D (5 bases each). The CDR3 consists of 13 residues. The germline V gene encodes CDR1 SNHLY and CDR2 FYNNEI. The V end was cut by 5 bases, the J end by 3 bases, with 11 bases between. CDR3 bases: TGTGCCAGCAGTACCGGGACCATCTACGAGCAGTACTTC. Its protein is CASSTGTIYEQYF.

V gene TRBV5-4 combines with J gene TRBJ1-1, with 8 bases matching TRBD1. The CDR3 contains 15 residues. Germline V lookup: CDR1 SGHNT, CDR2 YYREEE (reference sequence). Trimming took 4 bases from V and 4 from J; bases not matched to a gene: 9. CDR3 nucleotide sequence: TGTGCCAGCAGCAAACAGGGGGTTTTTGGCACTGAAGCTTTCTTT. Its protein product is CASSKQGVFGTEAFF. The full variable domain, with the rest looked up from reference TRBV5-4 and TRBJ1-1, is ETGVTQSPTHLIKTRGQQVTLRCSSQSGHNTVSWYQQALGQGPQFIFQYYREEENGRGNFPPRFSGLQFPNYSSELNVNALELDDSALYLCASSKQGVFGTEAFFGQGTRLTVV.

The chain uses TRBV2 and TRBJ2-7; D gene uncertain. There are 12 residues in the CDR3. V gave up 4 bases and J gave up 4 bases, with 8 bases separating them. CDR1 is SNHLY and CDR2 is FYNNEI in the germline V gene. In nucleotides, the CDR3 is TGTGCCAGCAGTGGGGAAGGGTACGAGCAGTACTTC. Amino acid sequence: CASSGEGYEQYF.

The rearrangement links TRBV30 to TRBJ2-2; 9 bases fit TRBD1. Germline V gives CDR1 GTSNPN, CDR2 SVGIG (reference sequence). CDR3 size: 13 residues. In nucleotides, the CDR3 is TGTGCTTTTTACAGGGGGCACACCGGGGAGCTGTTTTTT. Protein product: CAFYRGHTGELFF.

J is TRBJ2-6 and V is TRBV19; TRBD1 agrees at 9 bases. CDR3 length: 16 residues. Germline V CDR1 and CDR2: LNHDA, SQIVND (reference sequence). V gave up 10 bases and J gave up 2 bases; unmatched junction bases: 9. As DNA, the CDR3 is TGTGCCACGGGCCGGGACAGGGTCACTGGGGCCAACGTCCTGACTTTC. The encoded protein is CATGRDRVTGANVLTF.